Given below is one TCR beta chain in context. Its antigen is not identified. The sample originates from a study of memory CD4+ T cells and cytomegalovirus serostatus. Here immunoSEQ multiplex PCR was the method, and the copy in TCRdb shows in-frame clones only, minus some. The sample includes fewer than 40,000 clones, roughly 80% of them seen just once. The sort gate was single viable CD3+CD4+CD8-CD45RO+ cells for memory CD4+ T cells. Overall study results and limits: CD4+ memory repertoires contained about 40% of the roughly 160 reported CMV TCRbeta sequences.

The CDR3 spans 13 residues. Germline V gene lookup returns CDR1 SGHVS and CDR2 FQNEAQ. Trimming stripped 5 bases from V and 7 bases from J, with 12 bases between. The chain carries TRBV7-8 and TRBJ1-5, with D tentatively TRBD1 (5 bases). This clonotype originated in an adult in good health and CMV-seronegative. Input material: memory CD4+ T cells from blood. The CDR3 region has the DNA TGTGCCAGCAGCCCCCCGCAGGGACAGCCCCAGCATTTT. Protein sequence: CASSPPQGQPQHF.